This T cell receptor beta chain was recovered during a study of cytomegalovirus exposure and HLA in healthy donors. General study points: Several of the most significant clusters were apparently associated with common viral pathogens in a later analysis. TCR beta chain V- and J-gene trimming was linked, in a later analysis, to a missense variant in DCLRE1C.

With respect to this clone: Its target is unknown.

PCR amplification relied on 60 Vbeta primers (plus 13 Jbeta primers). Profiling relied on immunoSEQ multiplex PCR, and the TCRdb table lists in-frame clones only, not all of them. The sample gives roughly 140,000 clones, about three quarters of which show up once; approximately 1.6% is in the top ten. V gave up 1 base and J gave up 0 bases, with 13 bases separating them. Looked up from germline, CDR1 is SGHAT and CDR2 is FQNNGV. CDR3 length: 17 amino acids. This clonotype was sampled from a woman aged 25 to 45 in good health and CMV-seronegative. Material: PBMCs. The chain recombines TRBV11-2 with TRBJ1-3; perhaps TRBD1 as D (6 bases). CDR3 nucleotide sequence: TGTGCCAGCAGCTTAGGGGGGGGCGCGTTCTCTGGAAACACCATATATTTT. Its protein is CASSLGGGAFSGNTIYF.